This T cell receptor (beta chain) originates from a study of shared clonotypes between healthy human individuals (dated by TCRdb to between 2020 and 2021). About the full investigation: The cohort comprised two women and a few men aged 18 to 49 years. To increase sequencing depth and limit assay-specific biases, TCR repertoire library preparation and sequencing were carried out by different laboratories using diverse techniques. Per donor, leukapheresis produced somewhere between about 0.8 and 9.5 billion PBMCs. Blood TCR repertoires of five healthy adults were deeply sequenced to estimate repertoire size and the extent of clonotype sharing between individuals. For each donor, three plates each were used for CD4 naive and CD4 memory, two plates were used for CD8 naive, and one plate was used for CD8 memory.

Overall study results and their limits: Compared with non-shared clonotypes, the clonotypes found in all four sorted-subset donors had higher generation probabilities. Based on pairwise subsampling, the degree of clonotype sharing among donors was expected to be affected by sequencing depth. Only blood was sampled, and tissue TCR repertoires likely differ from those in blood. Because the study included only a small number of donors, the genetic and exposure-history diversity represented was limited. Rarefaction of sorted-subset datasets indicated incomplete sequencing despite the large sequencing depth. Larger estimated clonotype richness was generally found for naive subsets than for memory subsets. Across four donors, approximately 5% of naive CD4, roughly 3.4% of naive CD8, about 2.3% of memory CD4, and 0.3% to 0.45% of memory CD8 clonotypes were shared.

Including cysteine and phenylalanine, the CDR3 has 16 amino acids. CDR3 DNA only is kept here, 48 bases in frame from base 1. V loses 4 bases at its end and J loses 8 bases; junction bases beyond the gene matches: 13. Taken from the germline V gene (reference sequence), the CDR1 and CDR2 loops are SGHNT and YYREEE. The donors were healthy, HIV-negative adults with no recently reported acute infections or vaccinations. Every donor was a Caucasian adult living in Nashville, Tennessee, USA. CD4+ T cells were enriched by magnetic negative selection; naive cells were then positively selected on CD45RA, and the negative fraction formed the memory subset. Blood was collected by leukapheresis, and PBMCs were isolated by Ficoll-Histopaque density gradient centrifugation and then cryopreserved in liquid nitrogen vapor phase. Analytical flow cytometry was used to check the purity and quantity of every magnetically sorted T cell population. From each sorted fraction, genomic DNA was isolated and quantified by UV absorbance on a Nanodrop 2000c.

TCR CDR3 regions were amplified from genomic DNA by multiplex PCR using the deep immunoSEQ assay. Extracted genomic DNA from each cell subset was spread evenly across all wells of several immunoSEQ 96-well plates, with each plate serving as a replicate. For sorted subsets, approximately 190 ng genomic DNA, equal to 30,000 to 35,000 T cell genomes, was loaded into each replicate PCR. The purified libraries were quantified using a Qubit 3.0 fluorometer, sized with a Bioanalyzer 2100, and then quantified again using the KAPA Library Quantification kit. Every immunoSEQ 96-well plate was sequenced on a dedicated single-read 150-cycle Illumina NextSeq 550 flow cell. In the paper's pipeline: Because the immunoSEQ output included only junctional sequences and no quality scores, the filtering could not be the same as the filtering used for full-length reads. To assign V/J genes and CDR3, sequences were annotated against IMGT germline references using PyIR, a Python wrapper for IgBLAST v1.9. Reads were filtered out if the reads had weak V/J assignments (E-value above 1e-6), no CDR3, stop codons, out-of-frame junctions, or ambiguous translated residues. A V3J clonotype was defined by an identical inferred V gene, J gene, and CDR3 amino acid sequence. Percentage overlap between repertoires was computed as shared unique clonotypes divided by the size of the smaller repertoire. Richness of each repertoire was evaluated using RTK rarefaction, the Chao1 estimator, and Recon v2.1 estimates of unobserved clonotypes. Generation probabilities for all TCRbeta clonotypes obtained by the gDNA method from four donors were computed using OLGA. TCRdb obtained this table from immuneACCESS and retained in-frame rearrangements with V and J assigned. These tables miss some clones; where compared with another copy, unresolved V genes account for less than half of the shortfall, and the remainder is unexplained. That table supplies the V and J calls and clone size; D and trimming were determined from the DNA. Here the sample has about 2.4 million clones; 80% to 95% occur a single time. 0.36% of the sample belongs to the ten largest clones.

Details on this clone: The target of this receptor is not known. No clone much larger than this one lies a single base away; base qualities are absent.

Sequencing was carried out using naive CD4+ T cells from PBMCs. This specimen's cell subset or site label, interpreted: CD45RA+ positively selected. Here the chain combines TRBV5-4 and TRBJ2-1, with 9 bases aligning to TRBD2. The TCR was taken from a man younger than 35 in good health. Some clones in this sample may be carry-over from other donors' samples. The sequenced DNA: TGTGCCAGCAGCCCCGCGGGTCGGGTAGCGGGAGATGAGCAGTTCTTC. It specifies CASSPAGRVAGDEQFF.